These T cell receptor beta chains were read from a single sample in a study of read filtering for tumor transcriptome and immune sequencing. TCRdb re-called the reads through MiXCR, storing one row per CDR3 protein. The sample has tens of thousands of distinct CDR3 sequences, less than 20% seen once. Sequenced input: a population of CD138-negative cells sorted from bone marrow. These receptors originate from a donor at least 40 years old with multiple myeloma. The CDR3 runs from the conserved cysteine through the conserved F or W. Each record gives: V gene, D gene, clone size, J gene, CDR3 DNA, CDR3 protein. A D gene is named only where the DNA matches it firmly. Some rows have no size entry. The others give once, few or many, or a class for an expanded clone.

V gene: TRBV20-1; D gene: TRBD2; clone size: NA; J gene: TRBJ2-1; CDR3 DNA: TGCAGTGCTAGATTGAGCGGGGATTTCTACAATGAGCAGTTCTTC; CDR3 protein: CSARLSGDFYNEQFF
V gene: TRBV27; D gene: NA; clone size: medium-sized; J gene: TRBJ2-1; CDR3 DNA: TGTGCCAGCAGTTCAAACTCCCAGGGTTACGGTAACAATGAGCAGTTCTTC; CDR3 protein: CASSSNSQGYGNNEQFF
V gene: TRBV2; D gene: NA; clone size: NA; J gene: TRBJ2-1; CDR3 DNA: TGTGCCAGCAGGAGCTCCTACAATGAGCAGTTCTTC; CDR3 protein: CASRSSYNEQFF
V gene: TRBV5-1; D gene: NA; clone size: many; J gene: TRBJ2-1; CDR3 DNA: TGCGCCAGCAGCGTACCCTTCGGACTACCGCTATGGAATGAGCAGTTCTTC; CDR3 protein: CASSVPFGLPLWNEQFF
V gene: TRBV6-6; D gene: TRBD1; clone size: many; J gene: TRBJ1-1; CDR3 DNA: TGTGCCAGCAGTTACTCGGAGACAGGGGGTATTGAAGCTTTCTTT; CDR3 protein: CASSYSETGGIEAFF
V gene: TRBV20-1; D gene: NA; clone size: NA; J gene: TRBJ2-4; CDR3 DNA: TGCAGTGCTCGAGGACAGGGTTCGGGGGGCCGAAACATTCAGTACTTC; CDR3 protein: CSARGQGSGGRNIQYF
V gene: TRBV28; D gene: NA; clone size: medium-sized; J gene: TRBJ1-1; CDR3 DNA: TGTGCCAGCAGCACTCAGAGGAGACCGAACACTGAAGCTTTCTTT; CDR3 protein: CASSTQRRPNTEAFF
V gene: TRBV11-1; D gene: NA; clone size: many; J gene: TRBJ2-7; CDR3 DNA: TGTGCCAGCAGCTTAGCCGGGACACCCGACGAGCAGTACTTC; CDR3 protein: CASSLAGTPDEQYF
V gene: TRBV7-8; D gene: NA; clone size: many; J gene: TRBJ2-4; CDR3 DNA: TGTGCCAGCAGCCCGACCAGACGGGGGCTTGTAGCCAAAAACATTCAGTACTTC; CDR3 protein: CASSPTRRGLVAKNIQYF
V gene: TRBV29-1; D gene: TRBD2; clone size: medium-sized; J gene: TRBJ2-1; CDR3 DNA: TGCAGCGTAAGACCGGGACTAGAAAATGAGCAGTTCTTC; CDR3 protein: CSVRPGLENEQFF
V gene: TRBV10-1; D gene: NA; clone size: medium-sized; J gene: TRBJ2-1; CDR3 DNA: TGCGCCAGCAGTGACCCTTACAATGAGCAGTTCTTC; CDR3 protein: CASSDPYNEQFF
V gene: TRBV2; D gene: TRBD1; clone size: many; J gene: TRBJ1-1; CDR3 DNA: TGTGCCAGCAGGGGGGACAGGCGAAACATGAACACTGAAGCTTTCTTT; CDR3 protein: CASRGDRRNMNTEAFF
V gene: TRBV29-1; D gene: NA; clone size: many; J gene: TRBJ2-3; CDR3 DNA: TGCAGCGTTGCCACCCTGGGAGGTGGTAATTGGGATACGCAGTATTTT; CDR3 protein: CSVATLGGGNWDTQYF
V gene: TRBV18; D gene: TRBD1; clone size: many; J gene: TRBJ2-4; CDR3 DNA: TGTGCCAGCGCCGCGACAGGGGACGGATTCAAAAACATTCAGTACTTC; CDR3 protein: CASAATGDGFKNIQYF
V gene: TRBV6-1; D gene: NA; clone size: many; J gene: TRBJ2-3; CDR3 DNA: TGTGCCAGCACTGCTTCGTTAGGATATACGCAGTATTTT; CDR3 protein: CASTASLGYTQYF
V gene: TRBV7-8; D gene: TRBD2; clone size: many; J gene: TRBJ2-2; CDR3 DNA: TGTGCCAGCAGCCCCAGAGTAGCGGGGTTTGTCGGGGAGCTGTTTTTT; CDR3 protein: CASSPRVAGFVGELFF
V gene: TRBV30; D gene: TRBD2; clone size: many; J gene: TRBJ2-5; CDR3 DNA: TGTGCCTACCGATCGGGGAGACTAGCGGGTGAGACCCAGTACTTC; CDR3 protein: CAYRSGRLAGETQYF
V gene: TRBV10-3; D gene: TRBD1; clone size: many; J gene: TRBJ2-6; CDR3 DNA: TGTGCCATCAGTCAGACAGGGTCTGGGGCCAACGTCCTGACTTTC; CDR3 protein: CAISQTGSGANVLTF
V gene: TRBV14; D gene: NA; clone size: many; J gene: TRBJ2-7; CDR3 DNA: TGTGCCAGCAGCCAAGGGACAACAAGCTCCTACGAGCAGTACTTC; CDR3 protein: CASSQGTTSSYEQYF
V gene: TRBV27; D gene: NA; clone size: NA; J gene: TRBJ1-5; CDR3 DNA: TGTGCCAGCAGTCAGGGTATGGGTCAGCCCCAGCATTTT; CDR3 protein: CASSQGMGQPQHF
V gene: TRBV20-1; D gene: TRBD2; clone size: many; J gene: TRBJ2-1; CDR3 DNA: TGCAGTGCTAGAGATGCTAGCGGGAGATCCGATGAGCAGTTCTTC; CDR3 protein: CSARDASGRSDEQFF
V gene: TRBV27; D gene: TRBD2; clone size: many; J gene: TRBJ2-1; CDR3 DNA: TGTGCCAGCAGTTTGGGGCGGGGGAATGAGCAGTTCTTC; CDR3 protein: CASSLGRGNEQFF
V gene: TRBV10-1; D gene: TRBD2; clone size: many; J gene: TRBJ2-5; CDR3 DNA: TGCGCCAGCAGTGAGACCGGACTAGGCCGGGAGACCCAGTACTTC; CDR3 protein: CASSETGLGRETQYF
V gene: TRBV5-4; D gene: TRBD2; clone size: many; J gene: TRBJ2-1; CDR3 DNA: TGTGCCAGCAGCTCCACTAGCGTTTACAATGAGCAGTTCTTC; CDR3 protein: CASSSTSVYNEQFF
V gene: TRBV9; D gene: NA; clone size: once; J gene: TRBJ2-1; CDR3 DNA: TGTGCCAGCAGCGTAGTTGGGGGCCCATACAATGAGCAGTTCTTC; CDR3 protein: CASSVVGGPYNEQFF
V gene: TRBV5-1; D gene: NA; clone size: many; J gene: TRBJ2-3; CDR3 DNA: TGCGCCAGCAGCTTGGAAGGCTACACCACAGATACGCAGTATTTT; CDR3 protein: CASSLEGYTTDTQYF
V gene: TRBV30; D gene: TRBD2; clone size: NA; J gene: TRBJ2-2; CDR3 DNA: TGCGCCTGTCTGACTAGCGGGACGGAGGACACCGGGGAGCTGTTTTTT; CDR3 protein: CACLTSGTEDTGELFF
V gene: TRBV7-2; D gene: NA; clone size: NA; J gene: TRBJ2-2; CDR3 DNA: TGTGCCAGCGGCTTGGCAGCGCCCACCGGGGAGCTGTTTTTT; CDR3 protein: CASGLAAPTGELFF
V gene: TRBV7-2; D gene: NA; clone size: NA; J gene: TRBJ2-2; CDR3 DNA: TGTGCCAGCAGCTTGGGGGGTAACACCGGGGAGCTGTTTTTT; CDR3 protein: CASSLGGNTGELFF
V gene: TRBV9; D gene: TRBD2; clone size: NA; J gene: TRBJ2-1; CDR3 DNA: TGTGCCAGCAGCGCCTTAGCGGGAGGCGTTTTCACTGAGCAGCTCTTC; CDR3 protein: CASSALAGGVFTEQLF
V gene: TRBV27; D gene: NA; clone size: many; J gene: TRBJ1-6; CDR3 DNA: TGTGCCAGCAGTTACCCCCTCCACTTT; CDR3 protein: CASSYPLHF
V gene: TRBV9; D gene: NA; clone size: medium-sized; J gene: TRBJ2-2; CDR3 DNA: TGTGCCAGCAGCGTATGTTTCGGGAACACCGGGGAGCTGTTTTTT; CDR3 protein: CASSVCFGNTGELFF
V gene: TRBV12-3/TRBV12-4; D gene: NA; clone size: few; J gene: TRBJ1-2; CDR3 DNA: TGTGCCAGCACCCAAGCTGAACAGGGAGGTCTTTATGGCTACACCTTC; CDR3 protein: CASTQAEQGGLYGYTF
V gene: TRBV20-1; D gene: TRBD2; clone size: NA; J gene: TRBJ2-1; CDR3 DNA: TGCAGTGCTAGAGGATCGGGACTAGCGCACAATGAGCAGTTCTTC; CDR3 protein: CSARGSGLAHNEQFF
V gene: TRBV20-1; D gene: NA; clone size: many; J gene: TRBJ1-1; CDR3 DNA: TGCAGTGCTAGAGTCCTTGCCGAAGCTTTCTTT; CDR3 protein: CSARVLAEAFF
V gene: TRBV27; D gene: TRBD2; clone size: many; J gene: TRBJ2-5; CDR3 DNA: TGTGCCAGCAGTGCTTGGACGGGAGGGGGGACCCAGTACTTC; CDR3 protein: CASSAWTGGGTQYF
V gene: TRBV18; D gene: NA; clone size: many; J gene: TRBJ2-7; CDR3 DNA: TGTGCCAGCTCCACAGGGTACGAGCAGTACTTC; CDR3 protein: CASSTGYEQYF
V gene: TRBV6-5; D gene: TRBD1; clone size: many; J gene: TRBJ2-6; CDR3 DNA: TGTGCCAGCAGTGGAAGGGACAGGGTATCTCTGGGGGCCAACGTCCTGACTTTC; CDR3 protein: CASSGRDRVSLGANVLTF
V gene: TRBV7-3; D gene: TRBD2; clone size: many; J gene: TRBJ2-2; CDR3 DNA: TGTGCCAGCAGCTTAAGTACGACTAGCGGCCCCGGGGAGCTGTTTTTT; CDR3 protein: CASSLSTTSGPGELFF
V gene: TRBV2; D gene: TRBD1; clone size: many; J gene: TRBJ2-1; CDR3 DNA: TGTGCCAGCAGTGTGGACAGGGGAGCCTACAATGAGCAGTTCTTC; CDR3 protein: CASSVDRGAYNEQFF
V gene: TRBV6-6; D gene: NA; clone size: many; J gene: TRBJ1-2; CDR3 DNA: TGTGCCAGCAGTCCTCAGGTTAACTATGGCTACACCTTC; CDR3 protein: CASSPQVNYGYTF
V gene: TRBV24-1; D gene: TRBD1; clone size: NA; J gene: TRBJ2-1; CDR3 DNA: TGTGCCACCAGTGATGTTGTCAGGGGGTCCCGCAATGAGCAGTTCTTC; CDR3 protein: CATSDVVRGSRNEQFF
V gene: TRBV5-1; D gene: TRBD1; clone size: NA; J gene: TRBJ1-6; CDR3 DNA: TGCGCCAGCAGAGACAGGGGGGTAGTTTCACCCCTCCACTTT; CDR3 protein: CASRDRGVVSPLHF
V gene: TRBV5-1; D gene: TRBD2; clone size: NA; J gene: TRBJ2-7; CDR3 DNA: TGCGCCAGCTGCTCTGCGGGGGGCATCTCCTACGAGCAGTACTTC; CDR3 protein: CASCSAGGISYEQYF
V gene: TRBV12-3/TRBV12-4; D gene: NA; clone size: many; J gene: TRBJ2-6; CDR3 DNA: TGTGCCAGCAGTTTATGGGGTACCCCCCTCTCTGGGGCCAACGTCCTGACTTTC; CDR3 protein: CASSLWGTPLSGANVLTF
V gene: TRBV12-3/TRBV12-4; D gene: TRBD2; clone size: many; J gene: TRBJ2-5; CDR3 DNA: TGTGCCAGCAGTTTACTTAGCGGGAGAAAAGAGACCCAGTACTTC; CDR3 protein: CASSLLSGRKETQYF
V gene: TRBV20-1; D gene: TRBD1; clone size: NA; J gene: TRBJ1-2; CDR3 DNA: TGCGGTGCCCAACGACAGGGGACTAACTATGGCTACACCTTC; CDR3 protein: CGAQRQGTNYGYTF
V gene: TRBV3-1; D gene: TRBD2; clone size: many; J gene: TRBJ2-3; CDR3 DNA: TGTGCCAGCAGCCCGACCCGGACTAGCTCGGATACGCAGTATTTT; CDR3 protein: CASSPTRTSSDTQYF
V gene: TRBV7-2; D gene: TRBD2; clone size: few; J gene: TRBJ2-1; CDR3 DNA: TGTGCCAGCAGCTTATTACTAGCGGGAGTGGGGAATGAGCAGTTCTTC; CDR3 protein: CASSLLLAGVGNEQFF
V gene: TRBV20-1; D gene: NA; clone size: medium-sized; J gene: TRBJ1-1; CDR3 DNA: TGCAGTGCTGATCAGGGGACGACGACTGAAGCTTTCTTT; CDR3 protein: CSADQGTTTEAFF
V gene: TRBV24-1; D gene: NA; clone size: many; J gene: TRBJ2-2; CDR3 DNA: TGTGCCACCAGTGATTTGGAGCGGAACACCGGGGAGCTGTTTTTT; CDR3 protein: CATSDLERNTGELFF